This TCR beta chain was sequenced for a study of T cell repertoires in cytomegalovirus infection. About the study: Used in the study were CMV epitopes, some recently identified and HLA-C-restricted, others well-studied and HLA-B-restricted. It can be stated that public TCR beta signatures indicated CMV infection as well as a matching HLA type. Study outcomes and limitations: Dominant in the ex vivo response were TCR beta clonotypes restricted by HLA-C and specific for CMV. People with CMV and the relevant HLA were identified by cumulative public TCR beta family frequency.

The CDR3 is 15 residues long. Germline CDR1 is SGHTA and CDR2 is FQGNSA. After removal of 5 bases from V and 9 bases from J, the junction contained 12 bases not matched to a gene. A single record per CDR3 protein comes from TCRdb applying MiXCR to the reads. Counted here are hundreds of thousands of distinct CDR3 sequences, 30% to 35% occurring once; the ten biggest clones make up roughly 20%. This clonotype has a handful of counts. Its target is not known. The V call is TRBV7-2, the J call TRBJ2-1, with TRBD1 matching 8 bases. The sequenced sample was cultured PBMCs, obtained from culture after CMV antigen stimulation. This clonotype originated in a human donor in good health (CMV status not recorded). Some clones in this sample may be carry-over from other donors' samples. The CDR3 nucleotides are TGTGCCAGCAGCCGGACCACAGGGGGGCTTGTTGAGCAGTTCTTC. This translates into CASSRTTGGLVEQFF.